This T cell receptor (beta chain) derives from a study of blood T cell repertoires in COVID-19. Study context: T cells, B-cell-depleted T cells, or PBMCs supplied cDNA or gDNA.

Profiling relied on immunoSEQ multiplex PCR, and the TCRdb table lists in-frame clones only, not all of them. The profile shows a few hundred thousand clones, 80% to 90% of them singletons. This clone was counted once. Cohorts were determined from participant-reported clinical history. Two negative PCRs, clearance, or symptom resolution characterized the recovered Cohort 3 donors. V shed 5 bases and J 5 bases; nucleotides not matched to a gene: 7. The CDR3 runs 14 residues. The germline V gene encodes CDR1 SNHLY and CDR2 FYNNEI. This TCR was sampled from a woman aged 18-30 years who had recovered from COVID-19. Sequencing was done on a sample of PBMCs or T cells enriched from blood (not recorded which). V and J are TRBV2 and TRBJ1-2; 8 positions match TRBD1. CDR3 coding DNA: TGTGCCAGCAGTTCAGGGGGCACGCCTTATGGCTACACCTTC. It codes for CASSSGGTPYGYTF.